These 3 T cell receptor beta chains were all obtained from the same sample, sequenced in a study of T cells in Graves' hyperthyroidism and ophthalmopathy. The TCR beta CDR3 regions underwent amplification using RNA transcripts as the source. The HTBI set primed first-round TCR CDR3 RT-PCR. TCRdb re-called the multiplex PCR reads through MiXCR, storing one row per CDR3 protein. Among 250,000 to 300,000 distinct CDR3 sequences, roughly a fifth were seen once, and the ten largest hold about 40%. Sequencing was performed on blood. The source of these receptors is a man between 45 and 60 years old with Graves' ophthalmopathy.

In this sample, this clonotype turned up many times. The chain employs TRBV20-1 and TRBJ2-7, with 9 bases that match TRBD1. Trimming removed 5 bases from V and 6 bases from J; junction bases left unmatched: 11. Germline-derived CDR1 and CDR2 are DFQATT and SNEGSKA (reference sequence). This CDR3 region has 14 residues. The CDR3 protein is CSASSGTGRLEQYF. CDR3 bases: TGCAGTGCTTCCTCCGGGACAGGGCGTCTCGAGCAGTACTTC.

This chain joins TRBV10-3 and TRBJ1-5; the match to TRBD1 covers 7 bases. The CDR3 sequence is 14 residues long. The ends lost 8 bases at V and 4 bases at J; junction bases unmatched: 8. Per germline, CDR1 ENHRY and CDR2 SYGVKD. The chain's CDR3 is CAIQESGGNQPQHF. The CDR3 region has the DNA TGTGCCATCCAGGAATCAGGGGGAAATCAGCCCCAGCATTTT.

This clonotype came up many times. The CDR3 nucleotides read TGCAGTGCTAGCGGTCGGGGCTACGAGCAGTACTTC. This sequence encodes CSASGRGYEQYF. This sequence joins TRBV20-1 and TRBJ2-7; D is perhaps TRBD2 (5 bases). The CDR3 totals 12 residues. Germline V gene lookup returns CDR1 DFQATT and CDR2 SNEGSKA (reference sequence). V dropped 3 bases and J dropped 3 bases, with 9 bases sitting between them.